The present T cell receptor beta chain was sequenced within a study of identical twins. This clonotype was picked up a small number of times. One entry per CDR3 protein results from TCRdb running MiXCR on the 5' RACE reads. This table has 1,800,000 or so distinct CDR3 sequences, around a third appearing once. The CDR3 has 15 amino acids. Trimming removed 0 bases at V and 3 bases at J, with 11 bases between. Germline V CDR1 and CDR2: KGHSY, FQNENV. The sample consisted of cord blood. The TCR comes from a newborn girl in good health. This chain joins TRBV16 and TRBJ2-5; D is perhaps TRBD1 (5 bases). The CDR3 reads CASSQSVQDEETQYF. As DNA, the CDR3 is TGTGCCAGCAGCCAATCGGTACAGGACGAAGAGACCCAGTACTTC.